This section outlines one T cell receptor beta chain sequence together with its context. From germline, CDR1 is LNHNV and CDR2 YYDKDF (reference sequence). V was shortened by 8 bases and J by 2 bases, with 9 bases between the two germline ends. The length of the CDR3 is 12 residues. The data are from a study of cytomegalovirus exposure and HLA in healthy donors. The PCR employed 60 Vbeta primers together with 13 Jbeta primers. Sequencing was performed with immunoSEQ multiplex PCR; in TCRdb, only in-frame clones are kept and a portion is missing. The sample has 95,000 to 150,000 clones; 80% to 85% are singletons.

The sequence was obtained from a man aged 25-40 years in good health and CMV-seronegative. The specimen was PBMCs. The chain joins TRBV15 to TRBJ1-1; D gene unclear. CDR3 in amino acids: CATVGRNTEAFF. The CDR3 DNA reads TGTGCCACCGTAGGGAGAAACACTGAAGCTTTCTTT.